Each of the 20 T cell receptor beta chains below was sequenced from the same sample in a study of graft-versus-host responses after intestinal transplantation. Lymphocytes from graft epithelium and lamina propria were isolated. Measured with immunoSEQ multiplex PCR; TCRdb has only the in-frame clones, and not every one. In the table there are fewer than 20,000 clones, 74% of which are singletons. The specimen was ileum tissue, collected 14 days after transplant. The receptors come from a human patient who received an intestinal transplant, so some T cells may come from the graft donor.

The J gene is TRBJ1-5, the V gene TRBV27, with D possibly matching TRBD1 (5 bases). CDR1 and CDR2 (germline): MNHEY, SMNVEV (reference sequence). V lost 2 bases and J lost 4, with 9 bases in between. CDR3 size: 14 residues. The CDR3 nucleotides read TGTGCCAGCAGTTTAAGCAGGGCGAATCAGCCCCAGCATTTT. Protein product: CASSLSRANQPQHF.

This clone was found once. The genes are TRBV30 and TRBJ2-5; 9 bases line up with TRBD2. The CDR3 length is 16 residues. The junction had 14 bases not matched to a gene; V was cut back by 3 bases and J by 6 bases. In germline, CDR1 is GTSNPN, CDR2 SVGIG (reference sequence). The CDR3 bases are TGTGCCTGGAGCCCCGAGGCGGGAGGGGGAAGGAAGACCCAGTACTTC. This encodes CAWSPEAGGGRKTQYF.

This chain links TRBV6-1 with TRBJ1-2; 12 nucleotides agree with TRBD1. Looked up from germline, CDR1 is MNHNS and CDR2 is SASEGT. The CDR3 is 19 amino acids. V gave up 4 bases and J gave up 4 bases; unmatched junction bases: 16. The CDR3 here is CASSGRLVGTGGSGYGYTF. CDR3 in DNA: TGTGCCAGCAGTGGCCGTCTTGTGGGGACAGGGGGCAGTGGCTATGGCTACACCTTC.

The rearrangement joins TRBV5-1 to TRBJ2-7; D gene ambiguous. Germline CDR1 and CDR2: SGHRS and YFSETQ. This CDR3 spans 11 amino acids. V was trimmed by 4 bases and J by 7 bases, leaving 9 bases between them. CDR3 loop: CASSHSGEQYF. The DNA for the CDR3 is TGCGCCAGCAGCCACTCCGGAGAGCAGTACTTC.

To note about this clone: The junction departs from the called germline gene at one end, perhaps through a read error. The V and J genes are TRBV6-5 and TRBJ2-2; 9 bases agree with TRBD1. Germline CDR1 is MNHEY and CDR2 is SVGAGI. The CDR3 spans 15 residues. The chain's CDR3 is CASSLGQGNAGELFF. The CDR3, as DNA: TGTGCCAGCAGCCTCGGACAGGGGAACGCCGGGGAGCTGTTTTTT.

The chain couples TRBV18 to TRBJ2-7; weak D call: TRBD1 (5 bases). V lost 4 bases, J lost 2 bases, and 9 bases lay in between. CDR3 length equals 13 residues. Germline V gives CDR1 KGHSH, CDR2 LQKENI. This chain's CDR3 is CASSLGRTYEQYF. For the CDR3, the DNA is TGTGCCAGCTCACTGGGGCGGACCTACGAGCAGTACTTC.

The chain uses TRBV5-6 and TRBJ2-4, with no clear D. From germline, CDR1 is SGHDT and CDR2 YYEEEE. The CDR3 has 14 amino acids. Trimming cost V 2 bases and J 6 bases, with 12 bases left between them. DNA of the CDR3: TGTGCCAGCAGCTTTAACCGCGATTTAAACATTCAGTACTTC. Its protein is CASSFNRDLNIQYF.

CDR3 bases: TGTGCCAGCAGCCCAGGACAGGGACCTGCAACTAATGAAAAACTGTTTTTT. Protein sequence: CASSPGQGPATNEKLFF. J is TRBJ1-4 and V is TRBV21-1; the table calls TRBD1, which could not be checked here. TRBV21-1 has pseudogene status. The CDR3 is 17 residues long.

This clone was picked up a small number of times. The chain has TRBV18 and TRBJ1-1; D might be TRBD1 (5 bases). Per the germline V gene, CDR1 is KGHSH and CDR2 is LQKENI. The CDR3 is 14 amino acids. Trimming shortened V by 3 bases and J by 4 bases, and 12 bases separated the two germline ends. The CDR3 bases are TGTGCCAGCTCACCGCAGGGTATGGGCACTGAAGCTTTCTTT. It specifies CASSPQGMGTEAFF. Filled out from reference TRBV18 and TRBJ1-1, the complete variable domain reads NAGVMQNPRHLVRRRGQEARLRCSPMKGHSHVYWYRQLPEEGLKFMVYLQKENIIDESGMPKERFSAEFPKEGPSILRIQQVVRGDSAAYFCASSPQGMGTEAFFGQGTRLTVV.

The genes are TRBV19 and TRBJ1-2; 8 positions match TRBD1. The CDR3 runs 11 residues. V dropped 6 bases and J dropped 8; count of bases not matched to a gene: 2. Germline CDR1 and CDR2: LNHDA and SQIVND (reference sequence). For the CDR3, the DNA is TGTGCCAGTAGCACAGGGGGAGGCTACACCTTC. This encodes CASSTGGGYTF.

The V call is TRBV10-2, the J call TRBJ2-1; possibly TRBD2 for D (7 bases). Trimming removed 7 bases at V and 4 bases at J, with 17 bases between. CDR1 and CDR2 from the germline V gene are WSHSY and SAAADI. This CDR3 is 15 amino acids long. Here the CDR3 reads CASKAGASMYNEQFF. The CDR3 DNA reads as TGCGCCAGCAAGGCGGGGGCGTCTATGTACAATGAGCAGTTCTTC.

This clone was seen a few times. The J gene is TRBJ2-5, the V gene TRBV10-3, with 8 bases fitting TRBD1. Trimming removed 10 bases from V and 0 bases from J; junction bases left unmatched: 7. CDR3 size: 14 residues. Germline values: CDR1 ENHRY, CDR2 SYGVKD. CDR3 DNA: TGTGCCACCTGGGACAGGCCTAACCAAGAGACCCAGTACTTC. It codes for CATWDRPNQETQYF.

The genes are TRBV6-4 and TRBJ2-5; 7 bases are a match to TRBD2. J was trimmed by 5 bases and V by 7 bases; bases with no gene match: 7. The CDR3 loop spans 13 amino acids. Germline lookup yields CDR1 MRHNA and CDR2 SNTAGT. CDR3 coding DNA: TGTGCCAGCATAAGGGAGGGGACGGAGACCCAGTACTTC. Amino acids: CASIREGTETQYF.

The chain links TRBV19 to TRBJ1-2, with 10 bases matching TRBD1. Per the germline V gene, CDR1 is LNHDA and CDR2 is SQIVND (reference sequence). CDR3 size: 15 residues. V was clipped by 1 base and J by 7 bases; unmatched bases: 6. This chain's CDR3 is CASSIGAGQGLGYTF. The DNA of the CDR3 is TGTGCCAGTAGTATAGGGGCGGGACAGGGGCTTGGCTACACCTTC. Variable domain in full (rest from reference TRBV19 and TRBJ1-2): DGGITQSPKYLFRKEGQNVTLSCEQNLNHDAMYWYRQDPGQGLRLIYYSQIVNDFQKGDIAEGYSVSREKKESFPLTVTSAQKNPTAFYLCASSIGAGQGLGYTFGSGTRLTVV.

This clone occurred a few times. J is TRBJ1-5 and V is TRBV6-1; maybe TRBD1 (6 bases). The CDR3 contains 15 residues. Germline loops: CDR1 MNHNS, CDR2 SASEGT. The V end lost 4 bases, the J end lost 11 bases, and 21 bases lay between the germline ends. In nucleotides, the CDR3 is TGTGCCAGCAGTGTACTTGGACAGTCCCTCGGGGCCCAGCATTTT. It encodes CASSVLGQSLGAQHF.

The V and J genes are TRBV28 and TRBJ1-3; D remains ambiguous. This CDR3 is 12 amino acids long. Germline V lookup: CDR1 MDHEN, CDR2 SYDVKM. Deletions cut 2 bases from V and 4 bases from J, with 3 bases between. CDR3 DNA sequence: TGTGCCAGCAGTTTAACCGGAAACACCATATATTTT. Its protein product is CASSLTGNTIYF. The full variable domain, in which reference TRBV28 and TRBJ1-3 provide the parts outside the CDR3, is DVKVTQSSRYLVKRTGEKVFLECVQDMDHENMFWYRQDPGLGLRLIYFSYDVKMKEKGDIPEGYSVSREKKERFSLILESASTNQTSMYLCASSLTGNTIYFGEGSWLTVV.

This clone appeared a few times. The rearrangement uses TRBV5-4 and TRBJ2-1; 7 bases agree with TRBD1. The CDR3 spans 13 residues. V lost 2 bases to trimming and J lost 12 bases; unmatched junction nucleotides: 8. CDR1 is SGHNT and CDR2 is YYREEE in the germline V gene (reference sequence). CDR3: CASSLQGTLGQFF. The CDR3 DNA sequence: TGTGCCAGCAGCTTACAGGGGACCCTAGGGCAGTTCTTC.

The V and J genes are TRBV6-5 and TRBJ2-5; D not resolved. The J call is uncertain, as TRBJ2-7 better fits the DNA end. The CDR3 length is 14 residues. Germline V gene sequence: CDR1 MNHEY, CDR2 SVGAGI. DNA of the CDR3: TGTGCCAGCAGCCGTGTACAGAAGACCTACGAGCAGTACTTC. This encodes CASSRVQKTYEQYF.

The gene calls are TRBV29-1 and TRBJ2-3; D is possibly TRBD1 (6 bases). This CDR3 is 16 amino acids long. Germline V lookup: CDR1 SQVTM, CDR2 ANQGSEA. Trimming took off 3 bases at V and 4 bases at J, with 20 bases between the two ends. The CDR3 nucleotides are TGCAGCGTTGAGGGGAGCGCAGGGGATAAATCAGATACGCAGTATTTT. It specifies CSVEGSAGDKSDTQYF.

The rearrangement uses TRBV4-1 and TRBJ2-1; TRBD1 might be the D (6 bases). The length of the CDR3 is 15 residues. V dropped 0 bases and J dropped 5 bases, with 11 bases sitting between them. CDR1 MGHRA and CDR2 YSYEKL come from the germline V gene. CDR3 nucleotides: TGCGCCAGCAGCCAAGAGGGACAATGGAACAATGAGCAGTTCTTC. Translated: CASSQEGQWNNEQFF.